Given below is one T cell receptor beta chain in context. Per the authors' pipeline: By means of reference gene primer amplification, nucleated cell counts were estimated. Profiled with immunoSEQ multiplex PCR; TCRdb holds only in-frame clones, not every one. That table furnishes V, J and clone size, whereas the DNA furnished D and trimming. The sample has about 180,000 clones, about 80% seen once. The entry originates in a study of blood T cell repertoires in COVID-19. The germline gives CDR1 MGHDK, CDR2 SYGVNS. Trimming took 1 base from V and 3 from J; bases not matched to a gene: 8. This CDR3 spans 16 amino acids.

The V and J genes are TRBV25-1 and TRBJ2-7, with 8 positions matching TRBD2. Sequencing was carried out using PBMCs or T cells enriched from blood (not recorded which). The TCR comes from a man aged 60-69 years who had been exposed to COVID-19. CDR3 loop: CASSESGAGVVYEQYF. In DNA, the CDR3 is TGTGCCAGCAGTGAATCTGGAGCGGGAGTTGTCTACGAGCAGTACTTC.